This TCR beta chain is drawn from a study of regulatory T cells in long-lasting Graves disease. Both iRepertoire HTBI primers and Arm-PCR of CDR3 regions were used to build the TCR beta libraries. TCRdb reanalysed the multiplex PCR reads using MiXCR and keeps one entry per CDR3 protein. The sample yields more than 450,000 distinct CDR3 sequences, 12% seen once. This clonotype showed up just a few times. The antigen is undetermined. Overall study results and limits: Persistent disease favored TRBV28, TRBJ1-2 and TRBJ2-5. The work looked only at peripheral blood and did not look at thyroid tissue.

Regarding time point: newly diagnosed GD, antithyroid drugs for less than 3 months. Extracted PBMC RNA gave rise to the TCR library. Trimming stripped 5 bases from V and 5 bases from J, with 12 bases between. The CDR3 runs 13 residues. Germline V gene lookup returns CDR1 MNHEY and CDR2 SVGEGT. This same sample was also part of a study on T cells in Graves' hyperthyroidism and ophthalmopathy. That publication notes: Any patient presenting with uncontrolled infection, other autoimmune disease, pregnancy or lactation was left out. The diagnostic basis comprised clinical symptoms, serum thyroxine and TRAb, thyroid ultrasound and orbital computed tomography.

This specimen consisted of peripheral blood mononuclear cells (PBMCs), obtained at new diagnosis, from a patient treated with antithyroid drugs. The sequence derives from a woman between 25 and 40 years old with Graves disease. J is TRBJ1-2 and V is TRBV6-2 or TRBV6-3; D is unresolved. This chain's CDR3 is CASSLKREYGYTF. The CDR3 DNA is TGTGCCAGCAGTCTAAAAAGGGAGTATGGCTACACCTTC.